Given below is one TCR beta chain in context. The antigen is unknown. The data derive from a study of CD8 T cells in ankylosing spondylitis. Study-wide results and limits: Seven to nine highly homologous variants made up a TCR beta motif, and this motif appeared characteristic of ankylosing spondylitis blood. Researchers reportedly found disease-linked clones significantly enriched in matched ankylosing spondylitis synovial fluid.

For TCR beta, libraries came from quantitative 5'-RACE with molecular barcodes. From the 5' RACE reads, TCRdb called clonotypes with MiXCR, one entry per CDR3 protein. The sample consists of some 300,000 distinct CDR3 sequences, around 21% of them appearing once. This clonotype originated in a female donor with ankylosing spondylitis or in good health (not recorded which). The sample comprised blood, either unsorted or a sorted T cell fraction (not recorded which).

Here the CDR3 DNA reads TGTGCCAGCAGCTTACGGATCGGCGGGGGCGAGCAGTACTTC. Its protein product is CASSLRIGGGEQYF. V usage is TRBV11-2 and J usage is TRBJ2-7, with 7 nucleotides matching TRBD2. V shed 2 bases, J shed 6 bases, and the junction held 7 bases outside the gene matches. Germline V lookup: CDR1 SGHAT, CDR2 FQNNGV. There are 14 residues in the CDR3.